Detailed here is one T cell receptor beta chain. Its antigen is currently unknown. This sample was taken from a study of Ad26.COV2.S vaccination and SARS-CoV-2 variants. Study-wide results and caveats: Across vaccine and placebo recipients, the breadth of non-spike TCRs was similar. In vaccinated individuals, spike-specific CD8+ and CD4+ T cell responses reportedly displayed substantial breadth.

CDR1 and CDR2 from the germline V gene are KGHSH and LQKENI. V dropped 2 bases and J dropped 1 base, with 17 bases sitting between them. This CDR3 comprises 17 residues. TCRdb's table, derived via immunoSEQ multiplex PCR, lists solely in-frame clones and lacks some. The repertoire includes 300,000 to 400,000 clones, roughly 90% of them detected once, and about 5% sits in the top ten. Treatment specified: 19 received Ad26.COV2.S at low or high dose, single or two shots; about 5 received placebo; per-sample allocation not given. The samples were gathered on day 63 after the first injection of vaccine or placebo. Wuhan-strain SARS-CoV-2 spike was expressed by the Ad26 vector that made up the vaccine.

This material consisted of peripheral blood, taken in a trial of Ad26.COV2.S vaccine versus placebo. The genes are TRBV18 and TRBJ1-1; D gene uncertain. The receptor was derived from a person between 18 and 59 years old who received the Ad26.COV2.S COVID-19 vaccine or a placebo. This CDR3 is CASSPFILPVPNTEAFF. The CDR3 DNA is TGTGCCAGCTCACCATTTATCCTGCCCGTACCGAACACTGAAGCTTTCTTT.